This note documents a single T cell receptor (delta chain) sequence. This clone is described as large (0.1 to 1%). The target of this receptor is not known. Base qualities were left out, and no much larger clone turns up one base away. The CDR3 holds 15 amino acids from the cysteine to the phenylalanine. Only the CDR3 portion is preserved as DNA: 45 bases, with reading frame beginning at the first base. For CDR1 and CDR2, the germline V gene lists GEAIGNYY and EKD. Trimming costs V 0 bases and J 4 bases, and their ends lie 14 bases apart. The data were obtained in a study of gammadelta T cells in human blood (dated by TCRdb to 2018 to 2020). Overall study results and their limits: According to the study, polyclonal expansion of innate gamma-delta T cells right after birth appeared to be driven by microbial exposure.

Library preparation was by RT-PCR. For sequencing, an Illumina MiSeq was employed. TCRdb recomputed clones from the public reads with CATT; identical DNA rows were then combined. In this sample the table shows 640 or so delta-chain clones, 9.5% to 14% of which occur a single time. The ten largest clones add up to around three fifths of the sample. The origin of this receptor is a human donor. This sequence uses TRDV2 and TRDJ1; the D gene lacks a confident call. The sequencing sample was made of Vgamma9Vdelta2 gamma-delta T cells from adult blood. The DNA sequence is given as TGTGCCTGTGACACCGTGATGAGGGGCAGCGATAAACTCATCTTT. Translation gives CACDTVMRGSDKLIF.